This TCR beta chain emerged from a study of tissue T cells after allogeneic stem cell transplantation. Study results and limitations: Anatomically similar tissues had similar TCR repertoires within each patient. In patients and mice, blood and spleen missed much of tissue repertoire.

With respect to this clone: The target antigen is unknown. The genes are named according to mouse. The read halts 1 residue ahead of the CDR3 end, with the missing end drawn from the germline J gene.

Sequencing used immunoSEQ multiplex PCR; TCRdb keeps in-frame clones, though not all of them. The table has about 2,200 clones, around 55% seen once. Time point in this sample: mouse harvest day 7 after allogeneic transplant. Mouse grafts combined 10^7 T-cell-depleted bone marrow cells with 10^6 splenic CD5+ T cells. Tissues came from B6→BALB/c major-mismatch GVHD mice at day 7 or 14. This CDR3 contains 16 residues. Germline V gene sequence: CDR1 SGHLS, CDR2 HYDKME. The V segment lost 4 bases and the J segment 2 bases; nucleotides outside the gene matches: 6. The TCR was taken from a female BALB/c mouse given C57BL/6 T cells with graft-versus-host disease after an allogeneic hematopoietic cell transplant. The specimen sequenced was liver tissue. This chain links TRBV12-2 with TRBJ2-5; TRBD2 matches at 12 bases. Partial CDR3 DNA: TGTGCCAGCTCCCCCGGGACTGGGGGGACCCAAGACACCCAGTAC. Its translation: CASSPGTGGTQDTQY. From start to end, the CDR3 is CASSPGTGGTQDTQYF.